This T cell receptor (beta chain) was found in a study of Ad26.COV2.S vaccination and SARS-CoV-2 variants. Study at large: Trial arm assignment for the donor was COV1001 Ad26.COV2.S.

Treatment defined: over 15 received Ad26.COV2.S at low or high dose, single or two shots; 5 received placebo; per-sample allocation not given. The samples date from day 63 after the first vaccine or placebo injection. Trimming left V 1 base short and J 2 bases short, with 8 bases between. Per the germline V gene, CDR1 is SGHVS and CDR2 is FNYEAQ. The CDR3 is made up of 14 amino acids. This clone was detected a few times. Sequencing was performed with immunoSEQ multiplex PCR; in TCRdb, only in-frame clones are kept and a portion is missing. The sample yields over 300,000 clones, about four fifths seen once.

J is TRBJ2-5 and V is TRBV7-6; a weak D match, TRBD2 (6 bases). The receptor was isolated from a person aged 18 to 59 who received the Ad26.COV2.S COVID-19 vaccine or a placebo. Here the sequenced sample was peripheral blood, taken in a trial of Ad26.COV2.S vaccine versus placebo. This CDR3 is CASSLGAGQETQYF. The CDR3 bases are TGTGCCAGCAGCTTAGGGGCGGGGCAAGAGACCCAGTACTTC.